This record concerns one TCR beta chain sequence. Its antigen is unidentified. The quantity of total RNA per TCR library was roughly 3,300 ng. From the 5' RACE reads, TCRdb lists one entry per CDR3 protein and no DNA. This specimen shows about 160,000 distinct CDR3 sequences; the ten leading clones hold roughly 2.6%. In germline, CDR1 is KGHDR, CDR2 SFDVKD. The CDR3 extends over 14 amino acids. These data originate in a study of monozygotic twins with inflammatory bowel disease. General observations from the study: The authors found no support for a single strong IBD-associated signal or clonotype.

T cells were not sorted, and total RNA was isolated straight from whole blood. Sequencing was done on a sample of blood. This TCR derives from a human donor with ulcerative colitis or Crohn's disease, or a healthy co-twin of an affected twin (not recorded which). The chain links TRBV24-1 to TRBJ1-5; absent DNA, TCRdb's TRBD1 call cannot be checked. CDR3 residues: CATSDFPANQPQHF.